What follows describes a single T cell receptor (beta chain). This clone's antigen is unknown. Within one base of it there is no much larger clone, and no base qualities were kept. The germline V gene specifies SGHTA as CDR1 and FQGTGA as CDR2. The trim is 1 base for V and 5 bases for J, with a gap of 9 bases between the germline ends. The CDR3 runs 14 amino acids, cysteine and phenylalanine included. Only CDR3 DNA remains: 42 bases, in frame from the first base. This entry comes from a study of brain T cells in children with intractable seizures (dated by TCRdb to about 2021). General notes on the study: As a first screen for immune gene transcripts, resected brain tissue from just under 55 pediatric epilepsy surgery cases was run on a NanoString immunology panel. Among the roughly twelve selected surgery cases, pre-surgery blood was additionally sequenced for eight, leaving four cases with brain tissue only. Findings and caveats that apply to the study as a whole: Sequencing depth differed between pre- and post-surgery blood, so clones missing from the pre-surgery sample may reflect undersampling. The patients' HCMV serostatus was not known, and viral specificity was inferred solely from CDR3 sequence similarity.

Per the publication, the time point label means: blood from clinic visit 5 months post-surgery; TSC patient then seizure free. The surgery cases showing the highest brain T cell transcript signatures were chosen for TCR beta chain sequencing of brain tissue and, when available, of blood. Before surgery, patients had received at least one anti-epileptic drug. The TCR-sequenced patients were children whose drug-resistant epilepsy was caused by tuberous sclerosis complex, focal cortical dysplasia, Rasmussen encephalitis or hemimegalencephaly. Bulk genomic DNA was extracted from unsorted brain tissue and whole blood with the Monarch genomic DNA purification kit. The immunoSEQ assay was used to generate TCR beta chain sequences from genomic DNA. The study's own analysis went as follows. CDR3 sequences that did not begin with the conserved framework cysteine at position 104 were removed manually. Clonality was calculated as one minus the normalized Shannon's Diversity Index, with values ranging from 0 (maximal diversity) to 1 (oligoclonal). Differences in the frequency of the same CDR3 between samples, such as brain versus blood, were assessed with chi-squared comparison-of-proportions tests. Public clonotypes were found by searching immuneACCESS, and the VDJdb browser was used to assess similarity to known antiviral clonotypes. TCRdb provides this immuneACCESS table in a form limited to in-frame rearrangements. Some clones are lacking; in checked studies, under half of them reflect an unresolved V gene, and why the rest are absent is not known. That table supplies the V and J calls and clone size; D and trimming were determined from the DNA. This sample holds about 340,000 clones; 93% were observed only once. The ten largest clones add up to about 6% of the sample.

This TCR derives from a boy less than two years old with tuberous sclerosis and intractable seizures. Recombination linked TRBV7-3 to TRBJ2-1, with the identity of the D gene unclear. The starting material was peripheral blood, obtained less than 6 months after surgery. The CDR3 amino acid sequence is: CASSLRQAHNEQFF. The DNA sequence is TGTGCCAGCAGCTTAAGGCAGGCCCACAATGAGCAGTTCTTC. Full variable domain (CDR3 extended with the reference TRBV7-3 and TRBJ2-1 proteins): GAGVSQTPSNKVTEKGKYVELRCDPISGHTALYWYRQSLGQGPEFLIYFQGTGAADDSGLPNDRFFAVRPEGSVSTLKIQRTERGDSAVYLCASSLRQAHNEQFFGPGTRLTVL.